The 12 T cell receptor beta chains in this list originate from one sample, sequenced in a study of blood T cell repertoires in COVID-19 (dated by TCRdb to 2018 to 2021). Preparation of the library involved the immunoSEQ multiplex PCR assay. The source is immuneACCESS, and TCRdb retained only in-frame sequences with V and J called. Part of the clones is not carried over; for the studies checked, unresolved V genes explain less than half of this, and the remainder is unexplained. The sample data list some 70,000 clones, and about 80% of these were observed just once. Over 9.5% of the sample lies in the top ten. The sample was peripheral blood. The receptors stem from a human donor in a cohort sampled during active COVID-19.

The chain recombines TRBV16 with TRBJ2-2; D is ambiguous. The CDR3 spans 16 residues. Germline-derived CDR1 and CDR2 are KGHSY and FQNENV. V shed 2 bases and J shed 4 bases, with 14 bases lying between them. CDR3 DNA: TGTGCCAGCAGCCAAAGCTCAGGTTCCGGCACCGGGGAGCTGTTTTTT. Translated, it gives CASSQSSGSGTGELFF. The complete variable domain, with remaining parts taken from reference TRBV16 and TRBJ2-2, reads GEEVAQTPKHLVRGEGQKAKLYCAPIKGHSYVFWYQQVLKNEFKFLISFQNENVFDETGMPKERFSAKCLPNSPCSLEIQATKLEDSAVYFCASSQSSGSGTGELFFGEGSRLTVL.

The J gene is TRBJ1-5, the V gene TRBV12-3 or TRBV12-4; D remains unclear. The germline V and J ends were trimmed by 6 bases and 7 bases, with 13 bases remaining between them. This CDR3 has 13 residues. The DNA of the CDR3 is TGTGCCAGCAGCCTCATCACTTTCCAGCCCCAGCATTTT. Translating it yields CASSLITFQPQHF.

The chain has TRBV5-1 and TRBJ2-3; 7 nucleotides align to TRBD2. The V and J ends lost 5 bases and 0 bases, in that order; junction bases with no gene match: 6. CDR3 length equals 15 residues. The germline V gene encodes CDR1 SGHRS and CDR2 YFSETQ. The CDR3 nucleotides read TGCGCCAGCAGAGCTAGCGGAGATAGCACAGATACGCAGTATTTT. The encoded protein is CASRASGDSTDTQYF.

The chain is built from TRBV7-2 and TRBJ1-3, with TRBD1 matching 11 bases. Germline V gives CDR1 SGHTA, CDR2 FQGNSA. The CDR3 length is 17 residues. V shed 6 bases and J 0 bases; nucleotides not matched to a gene: 7. The CDR3 bases are TGTGCCAGCAGGCCCGGGACAGGGGGTTTCTCTGGAAACACCATATATTTT. It codes for CASRPGTGGFSGNTIYF.

The chain has TRBV28 and TRBJ2-2, with 9 bases lining up with TRBD1. CDR3 size: 14 residues. V lost 8 bases, J lost 3 bases, and 4 bases stayed unmatched. Germline V gives CDR1 MDHEN, CDR2 SYDVKM. The CDR3 loop reads CASGRTGDTGELFF. CDR3 nucleotide sequence: TGTGCCAGCGGGCGGACAGGGGACACCGGGGAGCTGTTTTTT.

V and J are TRBV4-1 and TRBJ1-1; D is undetermined. V was cut by 0 bases and J by 0 bases, with 5 bases left in between. The CDR3 covers 14 residues. Germline lookup yields CDR1 MGHRA and CDR2 YSYEKL. Here the CDR3 DNA reads TGCGCCAGCAGCCAAGAGGCGGTGAACACTGAAGCTTTCTTT. Encoded protein: CASSQEAVNTEAFF.

This clone has only one observation. The chain is built from TRBV7-9 and TRBJ1-2; D is unresolved. CDR1 is SEHNR and CDR2 is FQNEAQ in the germline V gene (reference sequence). The CDR3 sequence is 12 residues long. Trimming removed 2 bases at V and 5 bases at J, with 6 bases between. CDR3 amino acids: CASSLRGYGYTF. Here the CDR3 DNA reads TGTGCCAGCAGCTTAAGAGGGTATGGCTACACCTTC.

The chain uses TRBV2 and TRBJ2-1, with 12 bases that match TRBD1. This CDR3 has 15 residues. J gave up 8 bases and V 4 bases, and 6 bases lay outside the gene matches. Germline assignment: CDR1 SNHLY and CDR2 FYNNEI. Here the CDR3 reads CASSGPGQGAYEQFF. CDR3 bases: TGTGCCAGCAGTGGACCGGGACAGGGGGCCTATGAGCAGTTCTTC.

V usage is TRBV9 and J usage is TRBJ2-5; 13 bases are a match to TRBD2. The V segment lost 3 bases and the J segment 4 bases; nucleotides outside the gene matches: 3. Germline CDR1 SGDLS, CDR2 YYNGEE. This CDR3 region has 15 residues. CDR3 DNA sequence: TGTGCCAGCAGCGAGACTAGCGGGGGGCCAGAGACCCAGTACTTC. This encodes CASSETSGGPETQYF.

Only one count was recorded for this clone. The rearrangement joins TRBV7-8 to TRBJ2-1; 12 bases line up with TRBD2. The CDR3 runs 15 residues. CDR1 is SGHVS, CDR2 FQNEAQ, per germline. V dropped 1 base and J dropped 7; count of bases not matched to a gene: 2. CDR3 protein: CASSLVLAGGNEQFF. CDR3 sequence (DNA): TGTGCCAGCAGCTTAGTACTAGCGGGGGGTAATGAGCAGTTCTTC.

Regarding this clone: The junction departs from the called germline gene at one end, perhaps through a read error. The CDR3, as DNA: TGTGCCAGCAGCCTAGCCTCCGGGACTAGCTACCATGAGCAGTTCTTC. It specifies CASSLASGTSYHEQFF. V usage is TRBV7-2 and J usage is TRBJ2-1; 9 bases are a match to TRBD2. CDR3 length: 16 residues. Per germline, CDR1 SGHTA and CDR2 FQGNSA.

The chain joins TRBV6-6 to TRBJ2-7; TRBD1 might be the D (5 bases). The CDR3 sequence is 12 residues long. CDR1 MNHNY and CDR2 SVGAGI come from the germline V gene (reference sequence). Trimming removed 11 bases at V and 1 base at J, with 12 bases between. The CDR3 loop reads CALGRSSYEQYF. The CDR3, as DNA: TGTGCCCTGGGGCGGTCTTCCTACGAGCAGTACTTC.